This T cell receptor (beta chain) comes out of a study of blood T cell repertoires in COVID-19. For the study at large: There were acute and convalescent COVID-19 samples, and they came from the United States, Italy and Spain. The cDNA or gDNA used as material had been derived from T cells, B-cell-depleted T cells, or PBMCs.

Authors' data handling: Estimation of nucleated cell counts was performed using reference gene primer amplification. Sequencing used immunoSEQ multiplex PCR; TCRdb keeps in-frame clones, though not all of them. V, J and clone size were drawn from that table, and D and trimming were deduced from the DNA. In the table there are about 76,000 clones, 86% of which are singletons. The sequenced material came from peripheral blood. The origin of this receptor is a human donor in a cohort sampled during active COVID-19.

For the CDR3, the DNA is TGTGCCAGCTCACTCGGGACAGGGGGGAGAGAGACCCAGTACTTC. Amino acid sequence: CASSLGTGGRETQYF. This sequence joins TRBV18 and TRBJ2-5; 11 bases align to TRBD1. This CDR3 comprises 15 residues. V was pared by 4 bases and J by 4 bases, with 5 bases of the junction left unmatched. Germline CDR1 KGHSH, CDR2 LQKENI.